One and the same sample provided the 21 T cell receptor beta chains below, sequenced in a study of cytomegalovirus exposure and HLA in healthy donors. The PCR ran on 60 Vbeta and 13 Jbeta primers. Method: immunoSEQ multiplex PCR; TCRdb's copy keeps in-frame clones and lacks some. The table shows fewer than 200,000 clones, with over 65% occurring only once. Sequences were obtained from PBMCs. The receptors here all came from a female donor in good health and CMV-seronegative.

V gene TRBV4-2 combines with J gene TRBJ2-7; tentative D call: TRBD1 (5 bases). Trimming removed 0 bases at V and 1 base at J, with 16 bases between. Germline CDR1 reads LGHNA; CDR2 reads YNFKEQ. This CDR3 is built from 17 residues. CDR3 amino acids: CASSQDPPQVNSYEQYF. The CDR3 nucleotides read TGTGCCAGCAGCCAAGATCCCCCACAGGTTAATTCCTACGAGCAGTACTTC.

The CDR3 loop reads CASRAGTGGAKYF. The CDR3 nucleotides read TGTGCCAGCAGAGCCGGGACAGGGGGCGCTAAGTATTTT. The genes are TRBV6-6 and TRBJ2-3, with 12 bases matching TRBD1. Germline V gives CDR1 MNHNY, CDR2 SVGAGI (reference sequence). Losses at the gene ends were 6 bases for V and 13 bases for J; bases not matched to a gene: 8. This CDR3 is 13 amino acids long.

V is TRBV6-6 and J is TRBJ1-4; 9 bases map to TRBD1. The CDR3 totals 14 residues. The V gene's germline CDR1 is MNHNY and CDR2 SVGAGI (reference sequence). V was pared by 2 bases and J by 6 bases, with 1 base of the junction left unmatched. DNA for the CDR3: TGTGCCAGCAGTTACGGGACAGGGTATGAAAAACTGTTTTTT. Protein: CASSYGTGYEKLFF.

This clone turned up a few times. CDR3 protein: CASSSGTSGLSTGELFF. Written as DNA, the CDR3 is TGTGCCAGCAGCTCCGGGACTAGCGGGCTTAGCACCGGGGAGCTGTTTTTT. This sequence joins TRBV5-4 and TRBJ2-2; the match to TRBD2 covers 12 bases. The CDR3 contains 17 residues. Germline V gives CDR1 SGHNT, CDR2 YYREEE (reference sequence). V lost 3 bases, J lost 4 bases, and 7 bases stayed unmatched.

The chain has TRBV18 and TRBJ2-7; TRBD2 matches 8 bases. Germline CDR1 KGHSH, CDR2 LQKENI. The CDR3 runs to 12 residues. Trimming took 4 bases from V and 9 from J; bases not matched to a gene: 5. In DNA, the CDR3 is TGTGCCAGCTCACACCCGGGAGGGGTGCAGTACTTC. As protein: CASSHPGGVQYF.

The chain carries TRBV15 and TRBJ1-1; D is unresolved. The ends were cut back, 0 bases at V and 11 bases at J, with 13 bases in the middle. There are 13 residues in the CDR3. Per germline, CDR1 LNHNV and CDR2 YYDKDF (reference sequence). CDR3 amino acids: CATSRDTGGSAFF. In DNA form, the CDR3 reads TGTGCCACCAGCAGAGATACGGGAGGCTCGGCTTTCTTT.

The V and J genes are TRBV7-9 and TRBJ2-7, with 9 nucleotides matching TRBD1. Germline V lookup: CDR1 SEHNR, CDR2 FQNEAQ (reference sequence). The CDR3 spans 12 residues. V trimming: 7 bases; J trimming: 7 bases; junction bases outside the gene matches: 5. The chain's CDR3 is CASMSDRGEQYF. The CDR3 coding sequence is TGTGCCAGCATGTCGGACAGGGGAGAGCAGTACTTC.

The V call is TRBV6-1, the J call TRBJ2-1; 8 bases are shared with TRBD1. The trim removed 3 bases at V and 4 bases at J, leaving 5 bases unmatched. Looked up from germline, CDR1 is MNHNS and CDR2 is SASEGT. This CDR3 has 15 amino acids. The CDR3 DNA sequence: TGTGCCAGCAGTGACCGGGACAGGTCGTACAATGAGCAGTTCTTC. Its protein is CASSDRDRSYNEQFF.

The chain is built from TRBV5-1 and TRBJ2-7; 9 nucleotides line up with TRBD1. The CDR3 totals 20 residues. Germline trimming cut 0 bases from V and 4 bases from J; bases unmatched to any gene: 20. Looked up from germline, CDR1 is SGHRS and CDR2 is YFSETQ. The CDR3 reads CASSLADRPALGQGGYEQYF. Here the CDR3 DNA reads TGCGCCAGCAGCTTGGCCGACCGCCCGGCCCTGGGACAGGGAGGGTACGAGCAGTACTTC. Combining the CDR3 with reference TRBV5-1 and TRBJ2-7 gives the whole variable domain KAGVTQTPRYLIKTRGQQVTLSCSPISGHRSVSWYQQTPGQGLQFLFEYFSETQRNKGNFPGRFSGRQFSNSRSEMNVSTLELGDSALYLCASSLADRPALGQGGYEQYFGPGTRLTVT.

The genes are TRBV7-3 and TRBJ2-5; maybe TRBD1 (5 bases). V lost 0 bases and J 2 bases, leaving 13 bases between the germline ends. The CDR3 is made up of 16 amino acids. The germline V gene encodes CDR1 SGHTA and CDR2 FQGTGA. CDR3: CASSLTGALYQETQYF. Here the CDR3 DNA reads TGTGCCAGCAGCTTAACTGGGGCCCTTTATCAAGAGACCCAGTACTTC.

The V gene is TRBV11-2, the J gene TRBJ2-6; D unresolved. The CDR3 length is 16 residues. The V gene lost 5 bases and the J gene lost 1 base, with 12 bases spanning the gap. The V gene's germline CDR1 is SGHAT and CDR2 FQNNGV. The CDR3 reads CASSQDGGSGANVLTF. CDR3 DNA: TGTGCCAGCAGCCAAGATGGCGGATCTGGGGCCAACGTCCTGACTTTC.

This chain uses TRBV2 with TRBJ2-5, with a weak D call TRBD2 (6 bases). Trimming removed 7 bases at V and 2 bases at J, with 11 bases between. CDR3 length: 13 residues. CDR1 SNHLY and CDR2 FYNNEI come from the germline V gene. CDR3 coding DNA: TGTGCCAGCACGAGGAGGGGACAAGAGACCCAGTACTTC. Translation gives CASTRRGQETQYF.

The V and J genes are TRBV11-3 and TRBJ2-1; possibly TRBD2 for D (6 bases). Deletions cut 9 bases from V and 4 bases from J, with 13 bases between. This CDR3 region has 13 residues. Germline CDR1 is SGHNT and CDR2 is YENEEA. DNA for the CDR3: TGTGCCAGTTCTCGGGCGGGGTACAATGAGCAGTTCTTC. Protein sequence: CASSRAGYNEQFF. Full variable domain (outside the CDR3, taken from reference TRBV11-3 and TRBJ2-1): EAGVVQSPRYKIIEKKQPVAFWCNPISGHNTLYWYLQNLGQGPELLIRYENEEAVDDSQLPKDRFSAERLKGVDSTLKIQPAELGDSAVYLCASSRAGYNEQFFGPGTRLTVL.

The CDR3 DNA reads as TGTGCCAGCAGCTTAGCACGGTCTTATGGGGCCCTAGACTACAATGAGCAGTTCTTC. Its protein is CASSLARSYGALDYNEQFF. V is TRBV7-9 and J is TRBJ2-1; a weak D match, TRBD1 (5 bases). V was shortened by 0 bases and J by 3 bases, with 21 bases between the two germline ends. CDR1 is SEHNR and CDR2 is FQNEAQ in the germline V gene (reference sequence). This CDR3 contains 19 residues.

This chain uses TRBV28 with TRBJ1-1; TRBD1 matches at 7 bases. This CDR3 spans 16 amino acids. The germline V gene encodes CDR1 MDHEN and CDR2 SYDVKM. Trimming took 4 bases from V and 4 from J; bases not matched to a gene: 12. CDR3 coding DNA: TGTGCCAGCAGTTCCCCGTCGGACAGGTGGATCACTGAAGCTTTCTTT. It codes for CASSSPSDRWITEAFF.

In its sample, this clone was seen a few times. J is TRBJ2-5 and V is TRBV9, with D tentatively TRBD1 (6 bases). CDR1 and CDR2 from the germline V gene are SGDLS and YYNGEE. V lost 3 bases and J 1 base, leaving 16 bases between the germline ends. The CDR3 runs to 16 residues. This chain's CDR3 is CASSERISTGQETQYF. The CDR3 region has the DNA TGTGCCAGCAGCGAGAGAATATCGACAGGCCAAGAGACCCAGTACTTC. The variable domain in full, completed from reference TRBV9 and TRBJ2-5, reads DSGVTQTPKHLITATGQRVTLRCSPRSGDLSVYWYQQSLDQGLQFLIQYYNGEERAKGNILERFSAQQFPDLHSELNLSSLELGDSALYFCASSERISTGQETQYFGPGTRLLVL.

Points on this clone: The sample contains more than one DNA sequence encoding this CDR3. V and J are TRBV6-5 and TRBJ1-2; 8 nucleotides align to TRBD1. Losses at the gene ends were 6 bases for V and 3 bases for J; bases not matched to a gene: 6. The CDR3 has 14 residues. Germline CDR1 reads MNHEY; CDR2 reads SVGAGI. CDR3 residues: CASRRQGLDYGYTF. CDR3 in DNA: TGTGCCAGCAGAAGACAGGGGTTGGACTATGGCTACACCTTC.

This clone occurred a few times. The chain has TRBV27 and TRBJ1-2; 8 bases agree with TRBD1. This CDR3 has 15 amino acids. V lost 5 bases to trimming and J lost 4 bases; unmatched junction nucleotides: 9. Germline CDR1 MNHEY, CDR2 SMNVEV (reference sequence). The CDR3, as DNA: TGTGCCAGCAGTGAAGGGACAGGAGGAATCTATGGCTACACCTTC. Residues: CASSEGTGGIYGYTF.

This clone was picked up a small number of times. The genes are TRBV7-9 and TRBJ1-2; TRBD1 aligns across 7 bases. V was clipped by 1 base and J by 7 bases; unmatched bases: 15. CDR1 is SEHNR, CDR2 FQNEAQ, per germline (reference sequence). The CDR3 contains 17 residues. The CDR3 coding sequence is TGTGCCAGCAGCTTAGTCCTGACCAGACAGGGATTGAGTGGCTACACCTTC. This encodes CASSLVLTRQGLSGYTF.

The chain combines TRBV27 with TRBJ1-1; 7 bases fit TRBD1. The junction had 2 bases not matched to a gene; V was cut back by 6 bases and J by 1 base. This CDR3 spans 13 amino acids. Germline V CDR1 and CDR2: MNHEY, SMNVEV (reference sequence). The CDR3 reads CASRRTGNTEAFF. Written as DNA, the CDR3 is TGTGCCAGCAGACGGACAGGGAACACTGAAGCTTTCTTT.

Only a few counts were recorded for this clone. The gene calls are TRBV25-1 and TRBJ2-1; D possibly corresponds to TRBD2 (5 bases). This CDR3 has 15 residues. The V gene's germline CDR1 is MGHDK and CDR2 SYGVNS. V shed 1 base and J shed 7 bases, with 14 bases lying between them. The CDR3 nucleotides read TGTGCCAGCAGTGAATGGACCCTAGCACTTAATGAGCAGTTCTTC. Amino acid sequence: CASSEWTLALNEQFF.